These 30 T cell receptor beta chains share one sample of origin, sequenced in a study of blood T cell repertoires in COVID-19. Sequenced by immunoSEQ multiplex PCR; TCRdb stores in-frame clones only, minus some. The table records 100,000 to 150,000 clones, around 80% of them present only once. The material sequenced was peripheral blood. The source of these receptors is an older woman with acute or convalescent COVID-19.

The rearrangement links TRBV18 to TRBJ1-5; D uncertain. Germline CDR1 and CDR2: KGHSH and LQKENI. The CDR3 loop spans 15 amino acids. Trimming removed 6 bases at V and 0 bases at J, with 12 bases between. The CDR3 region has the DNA TGTGCCAGCTCCCCTGAGCCGTATAGCAATCAGCCCCAGCATTTT. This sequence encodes CASSPEPYSNQPQHF.

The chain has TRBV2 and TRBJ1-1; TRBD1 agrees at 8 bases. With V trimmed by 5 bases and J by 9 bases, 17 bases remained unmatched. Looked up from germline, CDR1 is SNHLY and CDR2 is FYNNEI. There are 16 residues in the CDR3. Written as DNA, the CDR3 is TGTGCCAGCAGTAGTCAGGGGGCTCTAGTTTCGGGCCAAGCTTTCTTT. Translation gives CASSSQGALVSGQAFF.

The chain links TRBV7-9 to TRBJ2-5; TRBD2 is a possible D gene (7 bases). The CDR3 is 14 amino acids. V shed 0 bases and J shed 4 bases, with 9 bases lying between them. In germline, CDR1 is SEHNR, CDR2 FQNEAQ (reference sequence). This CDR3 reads CASSLAGGGETQYF. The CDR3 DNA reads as TGTGCCAGCAGCTTAGCAGGGGGGGGAGAGACCCAGTACTTC.

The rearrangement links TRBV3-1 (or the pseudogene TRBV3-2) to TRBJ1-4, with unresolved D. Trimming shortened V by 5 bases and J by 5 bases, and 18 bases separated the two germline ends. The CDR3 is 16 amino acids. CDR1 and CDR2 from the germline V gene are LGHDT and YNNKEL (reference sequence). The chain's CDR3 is CASSDVSLSRNEKLFF. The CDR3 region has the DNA TGTGCCAGCAGCGACGTTAGTCTCTCTAGAAATGAAAAACTGTTTTTT.

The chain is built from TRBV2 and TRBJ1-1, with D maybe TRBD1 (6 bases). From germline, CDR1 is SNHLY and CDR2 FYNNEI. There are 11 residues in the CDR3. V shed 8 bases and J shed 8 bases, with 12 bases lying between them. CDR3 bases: TGTGCCAGCGTTGCGGGGGCGGAAGCTTTCTTT. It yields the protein CASVAGAEAFF.

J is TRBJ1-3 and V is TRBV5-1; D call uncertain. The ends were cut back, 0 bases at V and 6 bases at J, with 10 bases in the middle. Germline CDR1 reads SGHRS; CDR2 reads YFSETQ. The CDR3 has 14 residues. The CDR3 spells CASSLGFGENTIYF. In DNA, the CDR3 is TGCGCCAGCAGCTTGGGGTTTGGAGAAAACACCATATATTTT.

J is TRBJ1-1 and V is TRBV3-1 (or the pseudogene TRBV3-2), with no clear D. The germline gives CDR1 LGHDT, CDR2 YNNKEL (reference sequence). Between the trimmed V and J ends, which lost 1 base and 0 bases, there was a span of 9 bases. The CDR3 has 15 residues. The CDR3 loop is CASSQGRQMNTEAFF. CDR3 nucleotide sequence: TGTGCCAGCAGCCAAGGCCGCCAGATGAACACTGAAGCTTTCTTT.

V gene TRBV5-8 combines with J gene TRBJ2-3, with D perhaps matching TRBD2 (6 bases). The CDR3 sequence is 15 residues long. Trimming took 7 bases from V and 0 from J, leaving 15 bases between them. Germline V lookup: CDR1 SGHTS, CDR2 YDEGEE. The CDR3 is CASPNAGSSTDTQYF. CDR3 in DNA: TGTGCCAGCCCTAATGCGGGGTCGAGCACAGATACGCAGTATTTT.

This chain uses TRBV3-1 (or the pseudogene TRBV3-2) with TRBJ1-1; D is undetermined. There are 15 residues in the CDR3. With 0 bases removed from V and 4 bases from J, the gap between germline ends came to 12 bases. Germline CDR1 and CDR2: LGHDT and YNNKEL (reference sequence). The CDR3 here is CASSQDAGSGTEAFF. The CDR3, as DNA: TGTGCCAGCAGCCAAGATGCGGGGAGTGGCACTGAAGCTTTCTTT.

The CDR3 reads CASSSLSGGDNEQFF. DNA of the CDR3: TGTGCCAGCAGCTCCCTGAGCGGGGGAGACAATGAGCAGTTCTTC. The V and J genes are TRBV5-4 and TRBJ2-1; 8 positions match TRBD2. The CDR3 has 15 amino acids. With V trimmed by 3 bases and J by 5 bases, 7 bases remained unmatched. CDR1 and CDR2 from the germline V gene are SGHNT and YYREEE (reference sequence). Complete variable domain (other parts from reference TRBV5-4 and TRBJ2-1): ETGVTQSPTHLIKTRGQQVTLRCSSQSGHNTVSWYQQALGQGPQFIFQYYREEENGRGNFPPRFSGLQFPNYSSELNVNALELDDSALYLCASSSLSGGDNEQFFGPGTRLTVL.

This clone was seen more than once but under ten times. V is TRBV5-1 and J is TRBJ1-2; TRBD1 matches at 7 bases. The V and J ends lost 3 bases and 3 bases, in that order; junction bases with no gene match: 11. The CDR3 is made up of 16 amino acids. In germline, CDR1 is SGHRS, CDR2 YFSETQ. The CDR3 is CASSSLMGDSHYGYTF. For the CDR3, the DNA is TGCGCCAGCAGCTCCCTTATGGGGGACAGCCACTATGGCTACACCTTC.

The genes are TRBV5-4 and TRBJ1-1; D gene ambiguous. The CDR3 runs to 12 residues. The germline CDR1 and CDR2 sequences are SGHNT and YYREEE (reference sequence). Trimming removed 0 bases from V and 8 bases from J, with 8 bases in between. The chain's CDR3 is CASSLVAGEAFF. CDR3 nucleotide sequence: TGTGCCAGCAGCTTGGTGGCAGGCGAAGCTTTCTTT. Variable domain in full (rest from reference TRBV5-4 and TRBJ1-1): ETGVTQSPTHLIKTRGQQVTLRCSSQSGHNTVSWYQQALGQGPQFIFQYYREEENGRGNFPPRFSGLQFPNYSSELNVNALELDDSALYLCASSLVAGEAFFGQGTRLTVV.

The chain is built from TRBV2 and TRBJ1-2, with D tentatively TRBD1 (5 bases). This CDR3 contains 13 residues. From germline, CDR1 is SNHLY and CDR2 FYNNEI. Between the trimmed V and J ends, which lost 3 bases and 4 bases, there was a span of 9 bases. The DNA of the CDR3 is TGTGCCAGCAGTGAGGGAGGGACCTATGGCTACACCTTC. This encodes CASSEGGTYGYTF. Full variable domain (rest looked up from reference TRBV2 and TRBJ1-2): EPEVTQTPSHQVTQMGQEVILRCVPISNHLYFYWYRQILGQKVEFLVSFYNNEISEKSEIFDDQFSVERPDGSNFTLKIRSTKLEDSAMYFCASSEGGTYGYTFGSGTRLTVV.

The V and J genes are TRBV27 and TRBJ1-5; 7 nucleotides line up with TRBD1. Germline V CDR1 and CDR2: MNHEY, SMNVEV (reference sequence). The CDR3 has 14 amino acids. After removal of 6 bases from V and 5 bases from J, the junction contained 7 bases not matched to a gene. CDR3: CASSPTGDHQPQHF. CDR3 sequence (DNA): TGTGCCAGCAGCCCTACAGGGGACCATCAGCCCCAGCATTTT.

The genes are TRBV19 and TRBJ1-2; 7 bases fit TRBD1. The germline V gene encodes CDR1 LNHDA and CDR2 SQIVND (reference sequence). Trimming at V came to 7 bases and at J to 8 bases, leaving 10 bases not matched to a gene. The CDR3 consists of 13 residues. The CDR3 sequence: CASTLQGKGGYTF. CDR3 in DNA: TGTGCCAGTACCTTACAGGGGAAAGGAGGCTACACCTTC.

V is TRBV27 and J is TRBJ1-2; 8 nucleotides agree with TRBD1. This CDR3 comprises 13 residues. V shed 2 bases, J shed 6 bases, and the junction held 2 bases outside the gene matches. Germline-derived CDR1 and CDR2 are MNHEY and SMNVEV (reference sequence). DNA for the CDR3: TGTGCCAGCAGTTTACAGGGGGCTGATGGCTACACCTTC. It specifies CASSLQGADGYTF.

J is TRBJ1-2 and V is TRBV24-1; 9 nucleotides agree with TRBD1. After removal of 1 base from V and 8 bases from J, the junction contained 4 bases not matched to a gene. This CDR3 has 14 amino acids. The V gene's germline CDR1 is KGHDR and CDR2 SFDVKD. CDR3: CATSDFNRGRGYTF. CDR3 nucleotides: TGTGCCACCAGTGATTTTAACAGGGGGCGCGGCTACACCTTC.

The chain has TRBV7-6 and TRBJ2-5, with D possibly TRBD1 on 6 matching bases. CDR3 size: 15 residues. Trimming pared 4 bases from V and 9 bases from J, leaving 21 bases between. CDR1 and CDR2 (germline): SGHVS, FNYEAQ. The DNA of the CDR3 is TGTGCCAGCAGCTCCCTGGACAGTGGGGGATTGGCCCAGTACTTC. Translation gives CASSSLDSGGLAQYF. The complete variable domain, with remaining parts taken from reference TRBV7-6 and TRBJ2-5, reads GAGVSQSPRYKVTKRGQDVALRCDPISGHVSLYWYRQALGQGPEFLTYFNYEAQQDKSGLPNDRFSAERPEGSISTLTIQRTEQRDSAMYRCASSSLDSGGLAQYFGPGTRLLVL.

The CDR3 sequence is CASTLSAVPTGELFF. The CDR3 bases are TGTGCCAGCACCCTTTCAGCGGTCCCCACCGGGGAGCTGTTTTTT. J is TRBJ2-2 and V is TRBV14; D may be TRBD2 (5 bases). This CDR3 contains 15 residues. Trimming left V 7 bases short and J 4 bases short, with 16 bases between. Germline CDR1 and CDR2: SGHDN and FVKESK.

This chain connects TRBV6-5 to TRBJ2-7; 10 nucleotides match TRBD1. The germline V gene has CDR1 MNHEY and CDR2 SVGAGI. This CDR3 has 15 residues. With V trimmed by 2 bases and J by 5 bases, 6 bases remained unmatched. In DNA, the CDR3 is TGTGCCAGCAGTTACCCCGGGACAGGGGTCCACGAGCAGTACTTC. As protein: CASSYPGTGVHEQYF.

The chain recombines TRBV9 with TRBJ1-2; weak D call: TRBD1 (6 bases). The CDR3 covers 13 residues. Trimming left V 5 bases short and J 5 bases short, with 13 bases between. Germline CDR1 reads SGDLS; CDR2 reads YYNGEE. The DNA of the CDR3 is TGTGCCAGCAGTACCGGGACAAGTTATGGCTACACCTTC. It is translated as CASSTGTSYGYTF.

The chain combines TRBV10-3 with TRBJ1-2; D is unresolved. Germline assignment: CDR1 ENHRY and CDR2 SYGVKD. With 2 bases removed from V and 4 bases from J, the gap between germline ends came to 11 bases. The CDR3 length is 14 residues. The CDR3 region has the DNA TGTGCCATCAGTGAGCCCGGTGAGGCCTATGGCTACACCTTC. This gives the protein CAISEPGEAYGYTF.

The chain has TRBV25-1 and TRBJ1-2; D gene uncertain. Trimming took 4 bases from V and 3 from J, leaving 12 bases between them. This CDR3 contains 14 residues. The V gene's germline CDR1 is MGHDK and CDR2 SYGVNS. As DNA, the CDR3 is TGTGCCAGCAGTGCACGGGAGAAGGACTATGGCTACACCTTC. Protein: CASSAREKDYGYTF.

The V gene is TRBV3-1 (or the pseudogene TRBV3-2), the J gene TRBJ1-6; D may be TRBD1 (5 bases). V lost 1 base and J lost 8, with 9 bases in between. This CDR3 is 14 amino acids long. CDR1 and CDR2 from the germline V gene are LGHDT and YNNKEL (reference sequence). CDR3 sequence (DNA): TGTGCCAGCAGCCAAGGTCAGGGATATTCACCCCTCCACTTT. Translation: CASSQGQGYSPLHF.

Here the CDR3 reads CSVGSGAGELFF. In DNA form, the CDR3 reads TGCAGCGTTGGATCCGGGGCCGGGGAGCTGTTTTTT. The chain couples TRBV29-1 to TRBJ2-2; TRBD2 is a possible D gene (5 bases). The V and J ends lost 4 bases and 6 bases respectively, with 9 bases between them. The germline gives CDR1 SQVTM, CDR2 ANQGSEA. There are 12 residues in the CDR3.

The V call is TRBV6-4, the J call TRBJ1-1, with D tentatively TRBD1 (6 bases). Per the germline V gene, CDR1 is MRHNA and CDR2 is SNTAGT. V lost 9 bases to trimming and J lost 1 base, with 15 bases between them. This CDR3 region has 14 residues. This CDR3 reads CASSPGAQNTEAFF. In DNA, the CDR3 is TGTGCCAGTTCTCCAGGGGCTCAGAACACTGAAGCTTTCTTT.

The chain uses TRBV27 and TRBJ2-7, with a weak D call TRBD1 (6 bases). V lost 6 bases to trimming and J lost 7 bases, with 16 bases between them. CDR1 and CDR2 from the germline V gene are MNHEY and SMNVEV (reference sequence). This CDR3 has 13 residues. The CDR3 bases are TGTGCCAGCAGGCAGGGGAAGTCTTGGGAGCAGTACTTC. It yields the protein CASRQGKSWEQYF.

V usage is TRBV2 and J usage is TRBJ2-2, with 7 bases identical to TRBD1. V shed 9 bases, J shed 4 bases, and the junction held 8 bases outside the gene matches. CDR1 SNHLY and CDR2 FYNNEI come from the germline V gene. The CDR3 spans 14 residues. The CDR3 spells CASFTGAGTGELFF. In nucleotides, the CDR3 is TGTGCCAGTTTCACAGGGGCGGGCACCGGGGAGCTGTTTTTT.

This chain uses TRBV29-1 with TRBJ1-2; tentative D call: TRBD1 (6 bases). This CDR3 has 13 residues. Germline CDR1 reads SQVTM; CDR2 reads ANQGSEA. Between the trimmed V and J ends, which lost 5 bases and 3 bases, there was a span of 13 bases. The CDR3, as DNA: TGCAGCGTTAGATCACAGGGACACTATGGCTACACCTTC. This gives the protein CSVRSQGHYGYTF.

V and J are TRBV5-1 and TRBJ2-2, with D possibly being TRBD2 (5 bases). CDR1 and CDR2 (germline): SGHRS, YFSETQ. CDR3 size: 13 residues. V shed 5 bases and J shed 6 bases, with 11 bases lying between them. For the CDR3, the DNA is TGCGCCAGCAGTTCGTCGGACTCCGGGGAGCTGTTTTTT. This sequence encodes CASSSSDSGELFF.